The present TCR beta chain was sequenced within a study of molecular identifiers for immune sequencing clone quantification. Study observations and caveats: Over 98% of effector molecules, yet under 1% of naive-cell molecules, were held by clones above 20 RNA copies.

Bulk libraries came from a prior protocol with listed TCR primers. TCRdb used MiXCR to reprocess the PCR reads, holding one entry per CDR3 protein. The table lists approximately 680,000 distinct CDR3 sequences, around 25% of them singletons. Germline assignment: CDR1 SGHNT and CDR2 YYREEE (reference sequence). Trimming took 5 bases from V and 2 from J; bases not matched to a gene: 6. CDR3 length equals 15 residues. Naive CD8 libraries used about 19,000 to 1,000,000 sorted cells and 10%, 30% or 50% RNA. Concerning this clonotype: No antigen is known for it.

The TCR comes from a human donor in good health. Some libraries in this study had Jurkat cell RNA spiked in. The sequenced sample was naive CD8+ T cells from blood, with Jurkat cell RNA spiked in. Subset in this sample: FACS-sorted CD8+CD4-CCR7+CD45RA+ naive T cells. V and J are TRBV5-4 and TRBJ2-5; 10 bases are shared with TRBD2. The CDR3 nucleotides are TGTGCCAGCAGAAAAGGACTAGCGGAGCAAGAGACCCAGTACTTC. This encodes CASRKGLAEQETQYF.